These 16 T cell receptor beta chains were sequenced from one sample in a study of identifying expanded T cells in peripheral blood. Method: immunoSEQ multiplex PCR; TCRdb's copy keeps in-frame clones and lacks some. The sample comprises more than 65,000 clones, 89% of which are singletons, and approximately 2.8% rests with the top ten. The sample was blood. The source of these receptors is a person between 18 and 75 years old in good health.

The CDR3 here is CASSASGQGAWETQYF. The DNA for the CDR3 is TGTGCCAGCAGCGCCTCGGGACAGGGGGCCTGGGAGACCCAGTACTTC. This sequence joins TRBV9 and TRBJ2-5; 12 bases are a match to TRBD1. CDR1 SGDLS and CDR2 YYNGEE come from the germline V gene. With 3 bases clipped from V and 5 bases from J, the junction kept 8 bases outside the gene matches. The CDR3 covers 16 residues.

V gene TRBV18 combines with J gene TRBJ2-1, with 8 bases aligning to TRBD2. V dropped 3 bases and J dropped 9; count of bases not matched to a gene: 1. CDR1 KGHSH and CDR2 LQKENI come from the germline V gene. The CDR3 totals 12 residues. The CDR3 region has the DNA TGTGCCAGCTCACCCGGGGGGGGTGAGCAGTTCTTC. Encoded protein: CASSPGGGEQFF.

The rearrangement uses TRBV11-2 and TRBJ2-7; the match to TRBD2 covers 9 bases. V was clipped by 5 bases and J by 6 bases; unmatched bases: 17. Germline-derived CDR1 and CDR2 are SGHAT and FQNNGV. The length of the CDR3 is 17 residues. DNA of the CDR3: TGTGCCAGCAGCGTGACTAGCGGCAGTATCAAATTAGGCGAGCAGTACTTC. This sequence encodes CASSVTSGSIKLGEQYF.

This clone has only a few counts. The chain employs TRBV7-8 and TRBJ1-5, with 9 bases lining up with TRBD1. The length of the CDR3 is 13 residues. Unmatched junction bases numbered 5, after V lost 4 bases and J lost 10 bases. CDR1 and CDR2 (germline): SGHVS, FQNEAQ. The CDR3, as DNA: TGTGCCAGCAGCTCCACAGGGGGCGGACCCCAGCATTTT. Translation gives CASSSTGGGPQHF.

This clone was seen once. The V and J genes are TRBV7-2 and TRBJ1-5; D uncertain. The germline V gene has CDR1 SGHTA and CDR2 FQGNSA. V was cut by 5 bases and J by 4 bases, with 12 bases left in between. The CDR3 has 14 residues. The CDR3: CASSLRSSNQPQHF. DNA of the CDR3: TGTGCCAGCAGCCTAAGGTCGTCTAATCAGCCCCAGCATTTT.

This clone was seen once. This chain joins TRBV5-6 and TRBJ1-6; D remains unclear. The length of the CDR3 is 14 residues. V lost 4 bases to trimming and J lost 9 bases, with 14 bases between them. Germline values: CDR1 SGHDT, CDR2 YYEEEE. CDR3 amino acids: CASSPSTLFSPLHF. Here the CDR3 DNA reads TGTGCCAGCAGCCCATCTACCCTTTTTTCACCCCTCCACTTT. Combining the CDR3 with reference TRBV5-6 and TRBJ1-6 gives the whole variable domain DAGVTQSPTHLIKTRGQQVTLRCSPKSGHDTVSWYQQALGQGPQFIFQYYEEEERQRGNFPDRFSGHQFPNYSSELNVNALLLGDSALYLCASSPSTLFSPLHFGNGTRLTVT.

V is TRBV7-9 and J is TRBJ2-1; D gene uncertain. Germline V gene data show CDR1 as SEHNR and CDR2 as FQNEAQ (reference sequence). Between the trimmed V and J ends, which lost 5 bases and 6 bases, there was a span of 8 bases. The CDR3 length is 12 residues. The CDR3 region is CASSPNVNEQFF. The CDR3 bases are TGTGCCAGCAGCCCCAATGTCAATGAGCAGTTCTTC.

This chain links TRBV6-5 with TRBJ1-2; D unclear. The ends were cut back, 7 bases at V and 2 bases at J, with 8 bases in the middle. Germline values: CDR1 MNHEY, CDR2 SVGAGI. The CDR3 has 12 amino acids. CDR3 sequence reads: CASKPGNYGYTF. CDR3 DNA sequence: TGTGCCAGCAAACCGGGGAACTATGGCTACACCTTC.

This clone was seen a single time. The chain uses TRBV29-1 and TRBJ2-5; 9 bases are shared with TRBD1. The germline V gene encodes CDR1 SQVTM and CDR2 ANQGSEA. The CDR3 is 15 amino acids. The V and J ends lost 4 bases and 5 bases, in that order; junction bases with no gene match: 11. Written as DNA, the CDR3 is TGCAGCGTTGTCCCCTGGACAGGGGTGGGGGAGACCCAGTACTTC. Translated, it gives CSVVPWTGVGETQYF.

The chain uses TRBV7-2 and TRBJ1-1; 7 nucleotides match TRBD1. The CDR3 consists of 14 residues. The V gene end was trimmed by 3 bases and the J gene end by 1 base; junction bases not matched to a gene: 2. CDR1 is SGHTA and CDR2 is FQGNSA in the germline V gene. Here the CDR3 DNA reads TGTGCCAGCAGCTTTGGGACAGCGAACACTGAAGCTTTCTTT. The encoded protein is CASSFGTANTEAFF.

V is TRBV5-6 and J is TRBJ1-1; no clear D. With 4 bases removed from V and 1 base from J, the gap between germline ends came to 11 bases. CDR3 length: 14 residues. CDR1 and CDR2 (germline): SGHDT, YYEEEE. CDR3 protein: CASSPGGQNTEAFF. The CDR3 coding sequence is TGTGCCAGCAGCCCGGGTGGGCAGAACACTGAAGCTTTCTTT.

As to this clone: A read error is likely, as this CDR3 ends without the conserved phenylalanine or tryptophan. The chain has TRBV19 and TRBJ1-2, with unresolved D. The CDR3 sequence is 14 residues long. Trimming stripped 6 bases from V and 3 bases from J, with 14 bases between. Looked up from germline, CDR1 is LNHDA and CDR2 is SQIVND (reference sequence). The CDR3 DNA reads as TGTGCCAGTAGGCTACACGAGGGATACTATGGCTACACCCTC. Its protein product is CASRLHEGYYGYTL.

CDR3: CASSSSGTGPNEQFF. DNA for the CDR3: TGTGCCAGCAGTTCCTCCGGGACAGGGCCCAATGAGCAGTTCTTC. The chain employs TRBV6-6 and TRBJ2-1; TRBD1 matches at 9 bases. The V and J ends lost 4 bases and 6 bases, in that order; junction bases with no gene match: 7. The CDR3 is made up of 15 amino acids. Looked up from germline, CDR1 is MNHNY and CDR2 is SVGAGI (reference sequence).

V gene TRBV7-2 combines with J gene TRBJ1-4; 8 bases map to TRBD1. Germline V gene sequence: CDR1 SGHTA, CDR2 FQGNSA. The length of the CDR3 is 15 residues. The V gene end was trimmed by 4 bases and the J gene end by 7 bases; junction bases not matched to a gene: 8. The CDR3 bases are TGTGCCAGCAGCTGGGGACAGGCCCCCCCTGAAAAACTGTTTTTT. Its translation: CASSWGQAPPEKLFF.

This chain joins TRBV7-8 and TRBJ2-1; D might be TRBD1 (5 bases). The CDR3 covers 15 residues. V dropped 5 bases and J dropped 0 bases, with 11 bases sitting between them. From germline, CDR1 is SGHVS and CDR2 FQNEAQ. This CDR3 reads CASSLTGLSYNEQFF. CDR3 nucleotides: TGTGCCAGCAGCCTCACAGGTCTCTCCTACAATGAGCAGTTCTTC.

The chain links TRBV19 to TRBJ2-7; TRBD2 matches 9 bases. The CDR3 contains 15 residues. Germline lookup yields CDR1 LNHDA and CDR2 SQIVND (reference sequence). Losses at the gene ends were 3 bases for V and 2 bases for J; bases not matched to a gene: 5. CDR3 loop: CASSIPGLAAYEQYF. DNA of the CDR3: TGTGCCAGTAGTATTCCGGGACTAGCTGCCTACGAGCAGTACTTC.